The sequence of this TCR beta chain was determined in a study of identical twins. This clonotype has a handful of counts. What it binds is not known. Study-level points and caveats: In beta out-of-frame sequences, the excess sharing between twins was weaker. It was out-of-frame TCR alpha sharing in monozygotic twins that models underestimated. A lower insertion count was a feature of abundant cord blood beta clonotypes, with no such feature in memory repertoires.

Germline loops: CDR1 MNHEY, CDR2 SMNVEV (reference sequence). J gave up 6 bases and V 5 bases, and 18 bases lay outside the gene matches. The CDR3 sequence is 18 residues long. Template switching created a universal primer site, and the cDNA included unique molecular identifiers. TCRdb called the 5' RACE reads again in MiXCR, with one record for every CDR3 protein. The sample includes just over 450,000 distinct CDR3 sequences, 14% seen only once; the top ten take about 0.53%. These data were also reused for a study on yellow fever vaccine responses in identical twins.

This chain joins TRBV27 and TRBJ2-2; 7 nucleotides align to TRBD2. The sample consisted of CD4+ T cells sorted from blood. This receptor was obtained from a woman between 18 and 29 years old in good health. The CDR3 reads CASSPFRSLAGAAGELFF. The CDR3, as DNA: TGTGCCAGCAGTCCCTTTCGAAGTCTGGCGGGAGCGGCCGGGGAGCTGTTTTTT.